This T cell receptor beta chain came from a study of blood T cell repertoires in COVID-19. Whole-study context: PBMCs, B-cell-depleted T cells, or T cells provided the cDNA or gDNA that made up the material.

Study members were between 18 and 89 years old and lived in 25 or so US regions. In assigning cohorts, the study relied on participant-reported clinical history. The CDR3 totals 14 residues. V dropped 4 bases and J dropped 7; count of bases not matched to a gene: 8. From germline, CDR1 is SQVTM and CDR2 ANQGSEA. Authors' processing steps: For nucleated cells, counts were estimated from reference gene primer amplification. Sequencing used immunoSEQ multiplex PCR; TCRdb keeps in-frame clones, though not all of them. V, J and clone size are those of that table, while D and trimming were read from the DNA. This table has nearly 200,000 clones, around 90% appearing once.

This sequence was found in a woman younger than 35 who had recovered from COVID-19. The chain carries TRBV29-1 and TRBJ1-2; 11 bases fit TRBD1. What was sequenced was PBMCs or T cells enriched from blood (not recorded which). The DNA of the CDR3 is TGCAGCGTTGTTGGACAGGGGGCCGGAGGTGGCTACACCTTC. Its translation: CSVVGQGAGGGYTF. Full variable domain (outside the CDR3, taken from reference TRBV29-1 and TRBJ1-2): SAVISQKPSRDICQRGTSLTIQCQVDSQVTMMFWYRQQPGQSLTLIATANQGSEATYESGFVIDKFPISRPNLTFSTLTVSNMSPEDSSIYLCSVVGQGAGGGYTFGSGTRLTVV.